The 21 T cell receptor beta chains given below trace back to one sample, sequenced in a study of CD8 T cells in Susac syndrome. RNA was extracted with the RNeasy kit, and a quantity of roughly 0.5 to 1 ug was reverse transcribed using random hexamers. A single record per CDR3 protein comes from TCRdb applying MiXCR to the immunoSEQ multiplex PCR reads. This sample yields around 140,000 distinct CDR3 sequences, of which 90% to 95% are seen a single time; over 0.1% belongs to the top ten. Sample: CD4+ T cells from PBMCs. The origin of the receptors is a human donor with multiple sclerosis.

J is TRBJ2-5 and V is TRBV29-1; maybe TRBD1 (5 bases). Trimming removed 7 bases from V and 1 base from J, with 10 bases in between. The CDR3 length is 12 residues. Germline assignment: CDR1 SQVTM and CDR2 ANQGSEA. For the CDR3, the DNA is TGCAGCGCGAAAGACAGCCAAGAGACCCAGTACTTC. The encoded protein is CSAKDSQETQYF.

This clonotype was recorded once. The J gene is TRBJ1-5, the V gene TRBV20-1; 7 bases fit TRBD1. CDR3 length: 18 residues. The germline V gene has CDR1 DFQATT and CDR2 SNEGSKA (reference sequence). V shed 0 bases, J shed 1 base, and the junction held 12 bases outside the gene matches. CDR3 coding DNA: TGCAGTGCTAGAGATCAGGCCACCGGGACAGCGAGCAATCAGCCCCAGCATTTT. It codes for CSARDQATGTASNQPQHF.

The CDR3 region is CATSDSGASTDTQYF. In DNA, the CDR3 is TGTGCCACCAGTGACTCCGGGGCGAGCACAGATACGCAGTATTTT. This sequence joins TRBV24-1 and TRBJ2-3; tentatively, D is TRBD1 or TRBD2 (5 bases each). Germline-derived CDR1 and CDR2 are KGHDR and SFDVKD. This CDR3 comprises 15 residues. Trimming shortened V by 4 bases and J by 0 bases, and 10 bases separated the two germline ends.

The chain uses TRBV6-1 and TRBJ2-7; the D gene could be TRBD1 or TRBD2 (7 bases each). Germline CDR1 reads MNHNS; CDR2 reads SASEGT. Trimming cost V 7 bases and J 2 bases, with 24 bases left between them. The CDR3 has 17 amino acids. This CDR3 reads CASTSAGRQGGTYEQYF. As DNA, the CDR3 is TGTGCCAGCACCTCAGCGGGGAGGCAGGGGGGAACCTACGAGCAGTACTTC.

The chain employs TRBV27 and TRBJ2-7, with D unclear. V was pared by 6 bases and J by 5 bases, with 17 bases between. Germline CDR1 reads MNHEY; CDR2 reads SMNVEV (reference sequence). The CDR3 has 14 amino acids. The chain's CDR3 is CASSLGASTNEQYF. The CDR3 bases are TGTGCCAGCAGCCTCGGCGCTAGTACCAACGAGCAGTACTTC.

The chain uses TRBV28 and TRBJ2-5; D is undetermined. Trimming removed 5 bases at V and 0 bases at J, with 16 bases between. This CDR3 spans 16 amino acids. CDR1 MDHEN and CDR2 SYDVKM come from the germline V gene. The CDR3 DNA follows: TGTGCCAGCAGTCCGACCTACTTCCAGGACCAAGAGACCCAGTACTTC. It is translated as CASSPTYFQDQETQYF.

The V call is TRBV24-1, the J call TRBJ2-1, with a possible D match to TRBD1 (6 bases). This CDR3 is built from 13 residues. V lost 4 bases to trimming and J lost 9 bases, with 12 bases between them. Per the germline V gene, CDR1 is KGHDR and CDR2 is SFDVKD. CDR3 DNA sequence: TGTGCCACCAGTGACATACAGGGTGGTGAGCAGTTCTTC. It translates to CATSDIQGGEQFF.

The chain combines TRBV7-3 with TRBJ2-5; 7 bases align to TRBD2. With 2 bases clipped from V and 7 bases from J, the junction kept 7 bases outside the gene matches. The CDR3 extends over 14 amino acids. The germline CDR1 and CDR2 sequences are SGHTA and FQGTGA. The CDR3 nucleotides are TGTGCCAGCAGCTTATCCCCGGGCGGGGGGACCCAGTACTTC. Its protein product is CASSLSPGGGTQYF. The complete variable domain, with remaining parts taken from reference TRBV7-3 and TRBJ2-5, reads GAGVSQTPSNKVTEKGKYVELRCDPISGHTALYWYRQSLGQGPEFLIYFQGTGAADDSGLPNDRFFAVRPEGSVSTLKIQRTERGDSAVYLCASSLSPGGGTQYFGPGTRLLVL.

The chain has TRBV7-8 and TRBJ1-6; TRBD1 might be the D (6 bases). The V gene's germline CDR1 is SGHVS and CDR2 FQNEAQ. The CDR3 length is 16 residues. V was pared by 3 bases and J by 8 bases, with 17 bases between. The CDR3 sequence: CASSFWAGAGDSPLHF. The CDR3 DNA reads TGTGCCAGCAGCTTTTGGGCGGGAGCAGGGGATTCACCCCTCCACTTT. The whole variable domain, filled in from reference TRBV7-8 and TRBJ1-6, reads GAGVSQSPRYKVAKRGQDVALRCDPISGHVSLFWYQQALGQGPEFLTYFQNEAQLDKSGLPSDRFFAERPEGSVSTLKIQRTQQEDSAVYLCASSFWAGAGDSPLHFGNGTRLTVT.

The CDR3 coding sequence is TGCAGCGCAACATCCACAGGGTTGGCGATCTTTGTCGAGCAGTACTTC. Translating gives CSATSTGLAIFVEQYF. The chain employs TRBV29-1 and TRBJ2-7, with TRBD1 as a possible D gene (6 bases). V was cut by 7 bases and J by 6 bases, with 28 bases left in between. Germline lookup yields CDR1 SQVTM and CDR2 ANQGSEA. This CDR3 comprises 16 residues.

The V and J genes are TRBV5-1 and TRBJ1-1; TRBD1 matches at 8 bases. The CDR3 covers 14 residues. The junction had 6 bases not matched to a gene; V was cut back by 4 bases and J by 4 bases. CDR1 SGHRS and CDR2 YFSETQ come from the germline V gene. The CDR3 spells CASSDYRGTTEAFF. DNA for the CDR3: TGCGCCAGCAGCGACTACAGGGGGACCACTGAAGCTTTCTTT.

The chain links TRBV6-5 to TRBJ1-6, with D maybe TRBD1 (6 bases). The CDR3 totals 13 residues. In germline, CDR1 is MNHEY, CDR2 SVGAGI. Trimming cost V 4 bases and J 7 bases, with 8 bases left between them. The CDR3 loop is CASSSDRNSPLHF. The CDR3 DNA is TGTGCCAGCAGTTCCGACAGGAATTCACCCCTCCACTTT.

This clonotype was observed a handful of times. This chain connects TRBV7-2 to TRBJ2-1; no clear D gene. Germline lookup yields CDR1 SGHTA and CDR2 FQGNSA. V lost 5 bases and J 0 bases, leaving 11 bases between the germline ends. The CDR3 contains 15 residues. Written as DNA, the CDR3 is TGTGCCAGCAGCCCCCAGCAGTCCTCCTACAATGAGCAGTTCTTC. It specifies CASSPQQSSYNEQFF.

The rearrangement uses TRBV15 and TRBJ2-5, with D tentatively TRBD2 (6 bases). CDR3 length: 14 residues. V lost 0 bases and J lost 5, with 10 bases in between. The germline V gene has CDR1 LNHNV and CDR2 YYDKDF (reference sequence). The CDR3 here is CATSRDSGKETQYF. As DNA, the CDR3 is TGTGCCACCAGCAGAGATAGCGGAAAGGAGACCCAGTACTTC.

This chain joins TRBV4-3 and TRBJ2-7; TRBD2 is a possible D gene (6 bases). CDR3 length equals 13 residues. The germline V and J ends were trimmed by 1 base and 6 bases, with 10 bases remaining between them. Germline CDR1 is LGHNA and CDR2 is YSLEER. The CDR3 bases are TGCGCCAGCAGCCAAGGGGGGGACCGCGAGCAGTACTTC. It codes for CASSQGGDREQYF.

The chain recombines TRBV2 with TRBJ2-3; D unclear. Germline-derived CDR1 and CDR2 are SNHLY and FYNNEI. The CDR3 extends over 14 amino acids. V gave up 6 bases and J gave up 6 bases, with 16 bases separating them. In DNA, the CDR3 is TGTGCCAGCAGCAGAACCAGTTCGGCCGATACGCAGTATTTT. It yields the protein CASSRTSSADTQYF.

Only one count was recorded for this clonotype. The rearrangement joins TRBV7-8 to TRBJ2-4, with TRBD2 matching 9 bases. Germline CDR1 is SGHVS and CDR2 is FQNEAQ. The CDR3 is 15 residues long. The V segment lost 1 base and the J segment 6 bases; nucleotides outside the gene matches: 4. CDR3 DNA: TGTGCCAGCAGCTTAGGAGCGGGAGGACTAAACATTCAGTACTTC. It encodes CASSLGAGGLNIQYF.

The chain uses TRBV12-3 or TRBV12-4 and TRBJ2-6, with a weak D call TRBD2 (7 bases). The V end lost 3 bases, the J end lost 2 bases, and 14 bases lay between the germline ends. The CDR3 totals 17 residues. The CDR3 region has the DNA TGTGCCAGCAGTTTCCCAAAGGGGGGGGCTGGGGCCAACGTCCTGACTTTC. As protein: CASSFPKGGAGANVLTF.

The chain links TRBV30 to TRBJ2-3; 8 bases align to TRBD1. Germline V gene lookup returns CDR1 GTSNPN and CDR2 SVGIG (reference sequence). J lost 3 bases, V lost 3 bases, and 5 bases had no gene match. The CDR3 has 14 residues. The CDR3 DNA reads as TGTGCCTGGAGGGTCGGACAGGGAACAGATACGCAGTATTTT. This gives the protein CAWRVGQGTDTQYF.

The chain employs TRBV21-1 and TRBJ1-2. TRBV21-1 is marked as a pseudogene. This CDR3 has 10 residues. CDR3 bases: TGCCGGACCCAGCTTAATGGCTACACCTTC. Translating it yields CRTQLNGYTF.

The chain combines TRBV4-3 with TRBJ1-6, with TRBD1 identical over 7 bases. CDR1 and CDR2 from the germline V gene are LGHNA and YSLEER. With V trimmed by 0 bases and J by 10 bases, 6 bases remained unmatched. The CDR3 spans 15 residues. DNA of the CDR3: TGCGCCAGCAGCCAAGACACCGGGACAGTGTCACCCCTCCACTTT. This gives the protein CASSQDTGTVSPLHF.